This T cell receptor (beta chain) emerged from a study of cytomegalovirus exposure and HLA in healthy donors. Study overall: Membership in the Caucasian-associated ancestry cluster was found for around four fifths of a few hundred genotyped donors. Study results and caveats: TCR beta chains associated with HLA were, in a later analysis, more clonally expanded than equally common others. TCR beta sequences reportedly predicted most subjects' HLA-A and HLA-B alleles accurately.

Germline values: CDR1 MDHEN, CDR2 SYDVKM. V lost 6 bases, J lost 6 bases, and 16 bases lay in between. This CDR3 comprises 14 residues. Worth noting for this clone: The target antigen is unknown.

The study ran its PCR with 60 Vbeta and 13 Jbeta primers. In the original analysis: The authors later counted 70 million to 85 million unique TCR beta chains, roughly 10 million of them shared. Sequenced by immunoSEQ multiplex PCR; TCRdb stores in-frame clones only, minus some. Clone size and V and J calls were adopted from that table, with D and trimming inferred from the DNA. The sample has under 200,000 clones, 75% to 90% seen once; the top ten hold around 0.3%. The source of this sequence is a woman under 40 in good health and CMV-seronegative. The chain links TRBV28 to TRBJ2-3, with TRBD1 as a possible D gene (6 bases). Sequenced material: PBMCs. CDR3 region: CASSLVQGLDTQYF. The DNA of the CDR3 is TGTGCCAGCAGCCTTGTACAGGGTCTGGATACGCAGTATTTT.